This T cell receptor beta chain was identified in a study of CD39 and CD103 CD8 tumor-infiltrating T cells (dated by TCRdb to the late 2010s). Study-wide context: The repertoire comparisons shown came from four patients: one with an HPV-positive HNSCC, one with an HPV-negative HNSCC, one with ovarian cancer and one with melanoma. Repertoires of CD8 TIL subsets defined by CD103 and CD39 were compared with peripheral memory CD8 T cells by TCRbeta CDR3 deep sequencing.

No therapy was being received by patients at the time of sample collection, although prior treatments had ranged from chemotherapy, radiotherapy, surgery and immunotherapy to none. After thawing, cells were enriched for T lymphocytes using a negative-selection kit, with EpCAM beads added for tumor-infiltrating lymphocytes. For the CD8 TIL subsets, CD3+CD4-CD8+CD45RA- cells were FACS-sorted and divided into DN, SP and DP based on their expression of CD39 and CD103. Tumor specimens were minced and digested with hyaluronidase, collagenase and DNase for 1 h, filtered, Ficoll-enriched and cryopreserved. Populations were sorted on a FACSAria II to approximately 99% purity, and cell pellets were frozen without culture for TCR sequencing. Including cysteine and phenylalanine, the CDR3 has 15 amino acids. CDR3 DNA is the only sequence kept; it has 45 bases, read in frame from the first base. CDR1 and CDR2 (SQVTM, ANQGSEA) derive from the germline V gene. A distance of 16 bases separates the germline ends of V and J, which lose 6 bases and 0 bases respectively.

For this clone: Its antigen target is currently unknown. No per-base quality is available; no much larger clone lies one base away.

For each subset, genomic DNA was extracted from around 10,000 to 100,000 sorted cells using the DNeasy Blood and Tissue Kit. The immunoSEQ service sequenced and mapped the TCRbeta V-J or V-D-J regions, with coverage above 8.5x for each sample. The paper's data handling went like this. The analysis included only productive rearrangements exported from the immunoSEQ Analyzer platform, and clonality was assessed using the 500 most abundant clones. The Morisita-Horn similarity index and the Jaccard index were used to quantify repertoire overlap between populations. In roughly 6 cancer patients, Morisita-Horn similarity was measured between the TCR repertoires of CD8 T-cell subsets. The clones in this table, taken by TCRdb from immuneACCESS, are in-frame only. Not every clone is retained; where verified, under half of the shortfall comes from an unresolved V gene, and the cause of the rest is unknown. V, J and clone size reflect that table, while D and trimming were determined from the DNA. Here the sample has about 530 clones; roughly 70% occur a single time. The ten top clones hold 20% to 30% of the sample.

The study at large found these results: Clonotypes from DN TILs largely overlapped with peripheral memory CD8 repertoires, while clonotypes from DP TILs were only rarely found in blood or uninvolved lymph node. DP CD8 TILs appeared more oligoclonal than DN and SP CD8 TILs and blood memory CD8 T cells, with top 30 clonotypes covering roughly 50-86%.

This receptor was identified in a human donor with head and neck squamous cell carcinoma. The chain is encoded by TRBV29-1 joined to TRBJ2-3; TRBD1 is a weak D gene call, 6 bases matching. Source material: CD39- CD103+ CD8+ T cells sorted from the tumor. The label giving this sample's cell subset or site can be read as: CD103+CD39- single-positive CD45RA- CD8 T cells. The CDR3 is CSVPAWTASTDTQYF. The bases are TGCAGCGTCCCAGCCTGGACAGCTAGCACAGATACGCAGTATTTT.